These 30 T cell receptor beta chains came from one sample sequenced in a study of low-dose radiotherapy and immunotherapy resistance in tumors. First-strand cDNA used TRAV- and TRBV-specific primers, covering alpha and beta chains. The TCRs were subjected to amplification over approximately 20 PCR cycles employing a constant-region primer in conjunction with a V-primer adapter. TCRdb redid the calling of the reads with MiXCR, one entry per CDR3 protein. Of approximately 80,000 distinct CDR3 sequences in the sample, roughly 17% are singletons; the top ten hold 1.1% to 1.5%. Indicated time point: after trial treatment. Indicated treatment: LDRT plus nivolumab, ipilimumab, low-dose cyclophosphamide and aspirin (RACIN trial). The material sequenced was PBMCs, taken after low-dose radiotherapy plus immunotherapy. These receptors all come from a male donor with prostate cancer.

There are many counts of this clonotype. The rearrangement joins TRBV28 to TRBJ2-7; D may be TRBD1 (5 bases). This CDR3 is built from 13 residues. Trimming shortened V by 1 base and J by 9 bases, and 13 bases separated the two germline ends. Germline lookup yields CDR1 MDHEN and CDR2 SYDVKM. The CDR3: CASSLYTGEVQYF. The CDR3 DNA follows: TGTGCCAGCAGTTTATATACAGGAGAAGTGCAGTACTTC.

At least ten counts were recorded for this clonotype. The J gene is TRBJ2-1, the V gene TRBV28; D gene unclear. The CDR3 is 15 residues long. The germline V gene encodes CDR1 MDHEN and CDR2 SYDVKM. Trimming cost V 3 bases and J 4 bases, with 13 bases left between them. This CDR3 reads CASSFLRNGYNEQFF. CDR3 coding DNA: TGTGCCAGCAGTTTTCTGCGGAATGGGTACAATGAGCAGTTCTTC.

In its sample, this clonotype was seen many times. This chain uses TRBV20-1 with TRBJ2-7; D remains ambiguous. Trimming left V 1 base short and J 5 bases short, with 12 bases between. This CDR3 has 13 residues. Germline V gene data show CDR1 as DFQATT and CDR2 as SNEGSKA (reference sequence). CDR3 in amino acids: CSARGIRVDEQYF. The CDR3 coding sequence is TGCAGTGCTAGAGGAATAAGGGTGGACGAGCAGTACTTC.

As concerns this clonotype: A much larger clone is a single base away; this may be a read error. This rearrangement joins TRBV7-2 to TRBJ2-1, with TRBD2 identical over 10 bases. Germline V gene lookup returns CDR1 SGHTA and CDR2 FQGNSA. The J segment lost 10 bases and the V segment lost 4 bases, leaving 10 bases of the junction unmatched. The CDR3 consists of 15 residues. In nucleotides, the CDR3 is TGTGCCAGCAGCTATGGAGCGGGAGGGCCCTACGAGCAGTTCTTC. It specifies CASSYGAGGPYEQFF.

At least ten counts were recorded for this clonotype. The rearrangement joins TRBV25-1 to TRBJ1-1; D perhaps matches TRBD1 (6 bases). Trimming stripped 4 bases from V and 11 bases from J, with 20 bases between. This CDR3 is 14 amino acids long. CDR1 and CDR2 (germline): MGHDK, SYGVNS. CDR3 nucleotide sequence: TGTGCCAGCAGTGTAACAGGGATTGCGGGTTTGGCTTTCTTT. The encoded protein is CASSVTGIAGLAFF.

There are many counts of this clonotype. The gene calls are TRBV20-1 and TRBJ2-5; 8 nucleotides agree with TRBD1. Germline V CDR1 and CDR2: DFQATT, SNEGSKA (reference sequence). V was pared by 3 bases and J by 5 bases, with 11 bases of the junction left unmatched. CDR3 size: 15 residues. CDR3 DNA sequence: TGCAGTGCTAGCGCCCCAGGGGGCGCGGGGGAGACCCAGTACTTC. Residues: CSASAPGGAGETQYF.

This clonotype was recorded many times. This chain joins TRBV7-9 and TRBJ2-1; 8 positions match TRBD2. This CDR3 has 16 residues. The junction had 8 bases not matched to a gene; V was cut back by 2 bases and J by 5 bases. CDR1 and CDR2 (germline): SEHNR, FQNEAQ (reference sequence). CDR3 nucleotides: TGTGCCAGCAGCTTACCCCCCGGCGGGAGGAACAATGAGCAGTTCTTC. Its protein is CASSLPPGGRNNEQFF.

This clonotype was counted ten times or more. V and J are TRBV18 and TRBJ2-1; D gene unclear. V gave up 1 base and J gave up 10 bases, with 8 bases separating them. The CDR3 is 12 residues long. In germline, CDR1 is KGHSH, CDR2 LQKENI. The CDR3 DNA reads as TGTGCCAGCTCACCACAGTCGAGGGAGCAGTTCTTC. Protein sequence: CASSPQSREQFF.

Concerning this clonotype itself: A read error is likely here: a far larger clone is one base away. The chain employs TRBV4-3 and TRBJ2-7, with 9 bases fitting TRBD2. Germline-derived CDR1 and CDR2 are LGHNA and YSLEER. CDR3 length equals 14 residues. In DNA, the CDR3 is TGCACCAGCAGCCTAGCGGGAAGGGCGGTCGAGCAGTACTTC. Residues: CTSSLAGRAVEQYF.

The sample holds many counts of this clonotype. The V and J genes are TRBV29-1 and TRBJ1-6, with D unresolved. Trimming left V 6 bases short and J 6 bases short, with 15 bases between. The CDR3 has 14 residues. The germline gives CDR1 SQVTM, CDR2 ANQGSEA. As DNA, the CDR3 is TGCAGCGTCCAAGAGACAAGAATTAATTCACCCCTCCACTTT. Residues: CSVQETRINSPLHF.

As regards this clonotype: Given a far larger clone just one base away, this is likely a sequencing read error. V is TRBV4-3 and J is TRBJ2-7; a possible D gene is TRBD1 (6 bases). Germline CDR1 and CDR2: LGHNA and YSLEER. V dropped 0 bases and J dropped 7 bases, with 16 bases sitting between them. This CDR3 spans 15 amino acids. CDR3 protein: CASSQEKQGYNEQYF. The CDR3 region has the DNA TGCGCCAGCAGCCAAGAAAAACAGGGCTACAATGAGCAGTACTTC.

This clonotype was recorded many times. The rearrangement joins TRBV20-1 to TRBJ2-5, with D possibly being TRBD1 (5 bases). This CDR3 contains 12 residues. Germline values: CDR1 DFQATT, CDR2 SNEGSKA (reference sequence). Trimming pared 1 base from V and 4 bases from J, leaving 7 bases between. The CDR3 region has the DNA TGCAGTGCTAGAGGGGGCGGAGAGACCCAGTACTTC. Translating gives CSARGGGETQYF.

The chain joins TRBV4-2 to TRBJ2-1; the D is unclear. The V end lost 5 bases, the J end lost 6 bases, and 11 bases lay between the germline ends. CDR1 and CDR2 from the germline V gene are LGHNA and YNFKEQ. The CDR3 runs to 13 residues. In DNA, the CDR3 is TGTGCCAGCAGCTACCAAGCATTCAATGAGCAGTTCTTC. Encoded protein: CASSYQAFNEQFF.

This clonotype has a count of ten or more. V gene TRBV27 combines with J gene TRBJ2-2; weak D call: TRBD2 (5 bases). Deletions cut 3 bases from V and 5 bases from J, with 10 bases between. This CDR3 is built from 14 residues. From germline, CDR1 is MNHEY and CDR2 SMNVEV (reference sequence). The CDR3 loop reads CASSLRVRTGELFF. The CDR3 DNA is TGTGCCAGCAGTTTGAGGGTACGGACCGGGGAGCTGTTTTTT.

This clonotype was observed at least ten times. CDR3 nucleotides: TGTGCCAGCAGCCGCCCGAGCGGGAGCGCACGCTACGAGCAGTACTTC. This translates into CASSRPSGSARYEQYF. The chain joins TRBV7-2 to TRBJ2-7, with 8 bases aligning to TRBD2. This CDR3 comprises 16 residues. CDR1 and CDR2 (germline): SGHTA, FQGNSA. V lost 5 bases and J lost 3; bases outside the gene matches: 12.

The chain uses TRBV11-2 and TRBJ1-1; D ambiguous. The CDR3 loop spans 12 amino acids. Germline CDR1 is SGHAT and CDR2 is FQNNGV. Trimming cost V 3 bases and J 2 bases, with 4 bases left between them. The CDR3 reads CASSFGNTEAFF. The CDR3 DNA follows: TGTGCCAGCAGCTTTGGTAACACTGAAGCTTTCTTT.

In this sample, this clonotype turned up many times. This chain connects TRBV29-1 to TRBJ2-3, with D unclear. Between the trimmed V and J ends, which lost 0 bases and 2 bases, there was a span of 12 bases. The CDR3 consists of 15 residues. Germline V CDR1 and CDR2: SQVTM, ANQGSEA. The CDR3 bases are TGCAGCGTTGAAGATCGTTTACAAACCACAGATACGCAGTATTTT. It encodes CSVEDRLQTTDTQYF.

This clonotype was observed a few times. The J gene is TRBJ1-2, the V gene TRBV27; D unclear. This CDR3 contains 13 residues. V was cut by 3 bases and J by 8 bases, with 13 bases left in between. The germline gives CDR1 MNHEY, CDR2 SMNVEV (reference sequence). The CDR3 nucleotides read TGTGCCAGCAGTTTTCTCTTTGCGGGCGGCTACACCTTC. This translates into CASSFLFAGGYTF.

CDR3 coding DNA: TGTGCGACAGTCCAGAGCTCCTACGAGCAGTACTTC. Amino acids: CATVQSSYEQYF. The chain joins TRBV30 to TRBJ2-7; tentatively, D is TRBD1 (5 bases). CDR3 length equals 12 residues. Germline V gene sequence: CDR1 GTSNPN, CDR2 SVGIG (reference sequence). The variable domain in full, completed from reference TRBV30 and TRBJ2-7, reads SQTIHQWPATLVQPVGSPLSLECTVEGTSNPNLYWYRQAAGRGLQLLFYSVGIGQISSEVPQNLSASRPQDRQFILSSKKLLLSDSGFYLCATVQSSYEQYFGPGTRLTVT.

Concerning this clonotype itself: A far larger clone is off by one base, so a read error is likely. The chain carries TRBV27 and TRBJ2-7; D assignment may be TRBD1 or TRBD2 (6 bases each). This CDR3 is 13 amino acids long. Trimming removed 7 bases from V and 6 bases from J, with 16 bases in between. Germline loops: CDR1 MNHEY, CDR2 SMNVEV (reference sequence). The chain's CDR3 is CASIAGGTSEQYF. The CDR3 DNA reads as TGTGCCAGCATCGCCGGGGGCACCTCCGAGCAGTACTTC.

As concerns this clonotype: A read error likely explains this, since a far larger clone differs by one base. The J gene is TRBJ2-7, the V gene TRBV6-8; D possibly corresponds to TRBD1 (6 bases). Germline CDR1 and CDR2: MNHGY and SAAAGT. Deletions cut 7 bases from V and 7 bases from J, with 17 bases between. CDR3 length: 13 residues. CDR3 DNA sequence: TGTGCCAGCACCTACCCTGGGGGCAATGAGCAGTACTTC. Translation gives CASTYPGGNEQYF.

This clonotype appeared many times. J is TRBJ2-1 and V is TRBV6-2 or TRBV6-3; 12 bases agree with TRBD2. Germline values: CDR1 MNHEY, CDR2 SVGEGT. CDR3 length: 17 amino acids. V lost 3 bases, J lost 6 bases, and 9 bases stayed unmatched. The chain's CDR3 is CASSYLPASGRANEQFF. The CDR3 DNA reads TGTGCCAGCAGTTATCTCCCCGCTAGCGGGAGGGCCAATGAGCAGTTCTTC.

The table lists this clonotype with many counts. The chain has TRBV5-4 and TRBJ2-1; tentatively, D is TRBD2 (5 bases). The CDR3 loop spans 15 amino acids. V dropped 0 bases and J dropped 0 bases, with 7 bases sitting between them. The germline V gene encodes CDR1 SGHNT and CDR2 YYREEE (reference sequence). This CDR3 reads CASSLEGSSYNEQFF. CDR3 coding DNA: TGTGCCAGCAGCTTGGAAGGGAGCTCCTACAATGAGCAGTTCTTC.

This clonotype has at least ten counts. The CDR3 protein is CASSQEGQNGPGELFF. CDR3 DNA sequence: TGTGCCAGCAGCCAAGAGGGACAGAACGGGCCGGGGGAGCTGTTTTTT. The rearrangement links TRBV4-2 to TRBJ2-2; 7 nucleotides align to TRBD1. Looked up from germline, CDR1 is LGHNA and CDR2 is YNFKEQ. The CDR3 loop spans 16 amino acids. V dropped 0 bases and J dropped 8; count of bases not matched to a gene: 9.

Many counts were recorded for this clonotype. The chain combines TRBV5-1 with TRBJ2-3; 7 nucleotides line up with TRBD1. Germline CDR1 SGHRS, CDR2 YFSETQ. This CDR3 is 15 amino acids long. With V trimmed by 4 bases and J by 2 bases, 7 bases remained unmatched. CDR3 nucleotide sequence: TGCGCCAGCAGCCCACGAGGACAGGACACAGATACGCAGTATTTT. Its translation: CASSPRGQDTDTQYF. Based on the CDR3 plus reference TRBV5-1 and TRBJ2-3, the full variable domain is KAGVTQTPRYLIKTRGQQVTLSCSPISGHRSVSWYQQTPGQGLQFLFEYFSETQRNKGNFPGRFSGRQFSNSRSEMNVSTLELGDSALYLCASSPRGQDTDTQYFGPGTRLTVL.

This clonotype was seen ten or more times. The chain has TRBV28 and TRBJ2-3, with D hard to call. V lost 5 bases, J lost 2 bases, and 8 bases lay in between. This CDR3 is built from 13 residues. CDR1 MDHEN and CDR2 SYDVKM come from the germline V gene. CDR3 amino acids: CASSTRITDTQYF. The CDR3 DNA reads TGTGCCAGCAGTACCCGAATCACAGATACGCAGTATTTT.

A remark on this clonotype: A far larger clone is a single base away, which makes a read error likely. The gene calls are TRBV28 and TRBJ2-1, with 7 bases aligning to TRBD1. V lost 10 bases and J lost 10; bases outside the gene matches: 16. The germline V gene encodes CDR1 MDHEN and CDR2 SYDVKM. There are 14 residues in the CDR3. The DNA for the CDR3 is TGTGCCATCCACCGCAGACAGGGCGCCTACGAGCAGTTCTTC. Residues: CAIHRRQGAYEQFF.

This clonotype was counted at least ten times. V gene TRBV7-2 combines with J gene TRBJ2-3, with D possibly matching TRBD1 (5 bases). Germline V gene lookup returns CDR1 SGHTA and CDR2 FQGNSA. V was shortened by 4 bases and J by 1 base, with 9 bases between the two germline ends. The CDR3 contains 14 residues. The CDR3 DNA sequence: TGTGCCAGCAGCTCGACCAGGGGCACAGATACGCAGTATTTT. This translates into CASSSTRGTDTQYF. The full variable domain, completed using reference TRBV7-2 and TRBJ2-3, is GAGVSQSPSNKVTEKGKDVELRCDPISGHTALYWYRQSLGQGLEFLIYFQGNSAPDKSGLPSDRFSAERTGGSVSTLTIQRTQQEDSAVYLCASSSTRGTDTQYFGPGTRLTVL.

This clonotype has a count of ten or more. This rearrangement joins TRBV20-1 to TRBJ2-3, with D uncertain. V lost 0 bases and J 10 bases, leaving 8 bases between the germline ends. Germline values: CDR1 DFQATT, CDR2 SNEGSKA (reference sequence). The CDR3 consists of 11 residues. CDR3: CSARDFPAQYF. The CDR3 DNA sequence: TGCAGTGCTAGAGATTTCCCGGCGCAGTATTTT.

The V and J genes are TRBV24-1 and TRBJ1-2, with D uncertain. Germline-derived CDR1 and CDR2 are KGHDR and SFDVKD. This CDR3 has 15 residues. The germline V and J ends were trimmed by 1 base and 1 base, with 9 bases remaining between them. The CDR3: CATSDLSAVNYGYTF. The CDR3 nucleotides read TGTGCCACCAGTGATTTAAGTGCTGTTAACTATGGCTACACCTTC.